The following is a T cell receptor beta chain sequence with its context. Method: immunoSEQ multiplex PCR; TCRdb's copy keeps in-frame clones and lacks some. The table includes about 75,000 clones, 90% to 95% detected once. The entry originates in a study of T cell changes during pregnancy in multiple sclerosis. The CDR3 length is 12 residues. V shed 6 bases and J shed 5 bases, with 10 bases lying between them. Germline CDR1 reads MDHEN; CDR2 reads SYDVKM. The clonotype comes from a female donor with multiple sclerosis, enrolled in a pregnancy study. The sample was CD4+ T cells from peripheral blood mononuclear cells, taken after pregnancy. V is TRBV28 and J is TRBJ1-1, with a tentative D call TRBD1 (6 bases). The CDR3 protein is CASRTGFTEAFF. In nucleotides, the CDR3 is TGTGCCAGCAGAACAGGGTTTACTGAAGCTTTCTTT.